The clone carrying this T cell receptor beta chain showed up just once. Authors' methods: By means of reference gene primer amplification, nucleated cell counts were estimated. Profiling relied on immunoSEQ multiplex PCR, and the TCRdb table lists in-frame clones only, not all of them. The DNA gave D and trimming, while V, J and clone size come from that table. The table shows just over 50,000 clones, with more than 75% occurring only once. This record comes from a study of blood T cell repertoires in COVID-19. About the research overall: Sites across the United States, Italy and Spain contributed samples from acute and convalescent COVID-19. Sample material is recorded as cDNA or gDNA derived from T cells, B-cell-depleted T cells, or PBMCs.

Germline assignment: CDR1 SGHTA and CDR2 FQGNSA. The CDR3 sequence is 14 residues long. Trimming cost V 5 bases and J 2 bases; bases outside gene matches: 5. This clonotype originated in a human donor with active COVID-19. The donor label of this sample is uncertain. The chain couples TRBV7-2 to TRBJ2-5; 7 bases align to TRBD1. Sequenced input: peripheral blood. CDR3 protein: CASSPDRVQETQYF. CDR3 sequence (DNA): TGTGCCAGCAGCCCAGACAGGGTACAAGAGACCCAGTACTTC.